Following are 22 T cell receptor beta chains from one sample sequenced in a study of T cell repertoires in cytomegalovirus infection. No antigens are known for them. A single record per CDR3 protein comes from TCRdb applying MiXCR to the reads. The table includes a few hundred thousand distinct CDR3 sequences, about 33% detected once. This sample comprised cultured PBMCs, obtained from culture after CMV antigen stimulation. Receptor source: a human donor in good health (CMV status not recorded). Some clones in this sample may be carry-over from other donors' samples.

Ten or more counts support this clonotype. The rearrangement uses TRBV7-9 and TRBJ2-1; 8 bases map to TRBD2. The CDR3 has 17 residues. V lost 5 bases to trimming and J lost 5 bases; unmatched junction nucleotides: 14. Germline CDR1 is SEHNR and CDR2 is FQNEAQ (reference sequence). CDR3: CASSAGGVIRPDNEQFF. Written as DNA, the CDR3 is TGTGCCAGCAGCGCGGGAGGTGTGATTAGACCTGACAATGAGCAGTTCTTC.

This clonotype turned up a few times. The chain employs TRBV19 and TRBJ2-3, with D possibly TRBD2 on 6 matching bases. The V and J ends lost 0 bases and 1 base respectively, with 8 bases between them. The germline V gene has CDR1 LNHDA and CDR2 SQIVND (reference sequence). The length of the CDR3 is 15 residues. The CDR3 bases are TGTGCCAGTAGTATAGATGCGGGACGCACAGATACGCAGTATTTT. Amino acids: CASSIDAGRTDTQYF.

The chain couples TRBV3-1 to TRBJ2-5; maybe TRBD2 (6 bases). V was clipped by 4 bases and J by 8 bases, with 17 bases between them. This CDR3 has 14 amino acids. Germline CDR1 is LGHDT and CDR2 is YNNKEL (reference sequence). In nucleotides, the CDR3 is TGTGCCAGCAGCCCCCGGAGGGCCGTGGGTACCCAGTACTTC. As protein: CASSPRRAVGTQYF.

This clonotype was counted ten times or more. The chain joins TRBV7-2 to TRBJ1-6; D is uncertain. The germline V gene has CDR1 SGHTA and CDR2 FQGNSA. Deletions cut 1 base from V and 16 bases from J, with 17 bases between. The CDR3 is made up of 14 amino acids. CDR3 DNA sequence: TGTGCCAGCAGCTTAGATAGACGAACCGGGATTCTCCACTTT. Translated: CASSLDRRTGILHF. The full variable domain, rest sourced from reference TRBV7-2 and TRBJ1-6, is GAGVSQSPSNKVTEKGKDVELRCDPISGHTALYWYRQSLGQGLEFLIYFQGNSAPDKSGLPSDRFSAERTGGSVSTLTIQRTQQEDSAVYLCASSLDRRTGILHFGNGTRLTVT.

This clonotype was seen only a few times. The gene calls are TRBV7-2 and TRBJ2-7, with TRBD1 identical over 7 bases. V lost 4 bases and J lost 6; bases outside the gene matches: 3. The CDR3 is 12 amino acids. Per germline, CDR1 SGHTA and CDR2 FQGNSA. CDR3 sequence reads: CASSSQGSEQYF. The CDR3 coding sequence is TGTGCCAGCAGCTCACAGGGGTCCGAGCAGTACTTC.

This clonotype was found many times. J is TRBJ2-1 and V is TRBV7-9, with a tentative D call TRBD2 (6 bases). The CDR3 spans 15 residues. CDR1 is SEHNR, CDR2 FQNEAQ, per germline (reference sequence). V was shortened by 3 bases and J by 4 bases, with 13 bases between the two germline ends. CDR3 DNA: TGTGCCAGCAGCTTTCTACGGGACTCTTACAATGAGCAGTTCTTC. Translating it yields CASSFLRDSYNEQFF.

This clonotype was seen a handful of times. The chain employs TRBV11-2 and TRBJ2-1; TRBD2 matches at 11 bases. This CDR3 comprises 15 residues. Germline V CDR1 and CDR2: SGHAT, FQNNGV. Losses at the gene ends were 5 bases for V and 6 bases for J; bases not matched to a gene: 6. CDR3 sequence reads: CASSPPGLAVNEQFF. The CDR3 region has the DNA TGTGCCAGCAGCCCTCCGGGACTAGCGGTCAATGAGCAGTTCTTC.

This clonotype was seen ten or more times. This rearrangement joins TRBV7-2 to TRBJ1-2; D unclear. The CDR3 sequence is 13 residues long. The V gene's germline CDR1 is SGHTA and CDR2 FQGNSA. V was pared by 6 bases and J by 5 bases, with 13 bases between. The CDR3 region is CASSFIQEYGYTF. The CDR3 region has the DNA TGTGCCAGCAGTTTTATCCAGGAATATGGCTACACCTTC.

A few counts support this clonotype. The chain combines TRBV6-2 or TRBV6-3 with TRBJ2-5; 11 bases agree with TRBD2. Germline values: CDR1 MNHEY, CDR2 SVGEGT. The CDR3 is made up of 18 amino acids. Trimming cost V 2 bases and J 3 bases; bases outside gene matches: 11. Here the CDR3 DNA reads TGTGCCAGCAGTTACGGGGGGTACAGGGGACTAGCGGAAGAGACCCAGTACTTC. Its protein product is CASSYGGYRGLAEETQYF.

This clonotype was seen a few times. The chain recombines TRBV15 with TRBJ2-1, with TRBD2 matching 8 bases. The germline CDR1 and CDR2 sequences are LNHNV and YYDKDF (reference sequence). V lost 0 bases and J lost 7; bases outside the gene matches: 8. This CDR3 is built from 16 residues. The DNA of the CDR3 is TGTGCCACCAGCAGAGATGGGGGACTAGGGGGTAATGAGCAGTTCTTC. As protein: CATSRDGGLGGNEQFF. Combining the CDR3 with reference TRBV15 and TRBJ2-1 gives the whole variable domain DAMVIQNPRYQVTQFGKPVTLSCSQTLNHNVMYWYQQKSSQAPKLLFHYYDKDFNNEADTPDNFQSRRPNTSFCFLDIRSPGLGDTAMYLCATSRDGGLGGNEQFFGPGTRLTVL.

This sequence joins TRBV4-1 and TRBJ2-3; perhaps D is TRBD1 or TRBD2 (5 bases each). The germline V and J ends were trimmed by 2 bases and 7 bases, with 13 bases remaining between them. This CDR3 has 14 amino acids. In germline, CDR1 is MGHRA, CDR2 YSYEKL. As DNA, the CDR3 is TGCGCCAGCAGCCAAAACATGGGGGAAAATACGCAGTATTTT. This gives the protein CASSQNMGENTQYF.

In its sample, this clonotype was seen a few times. V usage is TRBV7-2 and J usage is TRBJ1-1; 7 bases fit TRBD1. The germline CDR1 and CDR2 sequences are SGHTA and FQGNSA. J gave up 5 bases and V 5 bases, and 8 bases lay outside the gene matches. This CDR3 spans 14 amino acids. In DNA form, the CDR3 reads TGTGCCAGCAGCATCACAGGGGAGGGGACTGAAGCTTTCTTT. Its protein is CASSITGEGTEAFF.

This clonotype occurred a few times. The gene calls are TRBV27 and TRBJ1-5, with D unclear. The length of the CDR3 is 15 residues. The germline V gene encodes CDR1 MNHEY and CDR2 SMNVEV (reference sequence). Trimming removed 3 bases from V and 0 bases from J, with 9 bases in between. The CDR3 sequence: CASSFSRYSNQPQHF. The CDR3 nucleotides read TGTGCCAGCAGTTTTTCCAGATATAGCAATCAGCCCCAGCATTTT.

The V call is TRBV20-1, the J call TRBJ1-5, with D perhaps matching TRBD1 (5 bases). With 4 bases removed from V and 2 bases from J, the gap between germline ends came to 12 bases. CDR1 is DFQATT, CDR2 SNEGSKA, per germline (reference sequence). This CDR3 comprises 14 residues. In DNA form, the CDR3 reads TGCAGTGCTATGCCCGGGACGGGCAATCAGCCCCAGCATTTT. It yields the protein CSAMPGTGNQPQHF.

This clonotype was seen ten or more times. The gene calls are TRBV7-2 and TRBJ2-7; 13 positions agree with TRBD2. Losses at the gene ends were 5 bases for V and 7 bases for J; bases not matched to a gene: 5. The CDR3 runs to 14 residues. CDR1 SGHTA and CDR2 FQGNSA come from the germline V gene. CDR3 DNA sequence: TGTGCCAGCAGCCGGACTAGCGGGAGCGGTGAGCAGTACGTC. Translated, it gives CASSRTSGSGEQYV.

This clonotype was counted only a few times. The rearrangement joins TRBV24-1 to TRBJ1-1; D is perhaps TRBD1 (5 bases). Germline loops: CDR1 KGHDR, CDR2 SFDVKD. The length of the CDR3 is 14 residues. Deletions cut 3 bases from V and 3 bases from J, with 10 bases between. CDR3 sequence: CATSDARADTEAFF. Here the CDR3 DNA reads TGTGCCACCAGTGATGCCAGGGCGGACACTGAAGCTTTCTTT.

The chain has TRBV11-3 and TRBJ1-6; TRBD1 is a possible D gene (5 bases). The CDR3 contains 14 residues. Germline assignment: CDR1 SGHNT and CDR2 YENEEA. The V end was cut by 5 bases, the J end by 11 bases, with 16 bases between. CDR3 sequence: CASSPDPPGPPLHF. The DNA of the CDR3 is TGTGCCAGCAGCCCGGACCCCCCGGGGCCACCCCTCCACTTT.

The rearrangement joins TRBV7-9 to TRBJ2-1; D uncertain. The V end lost 2 bases, the J end lost 7 bases, and 21 bases lay between the germline ends. This CDR3 has 17 residues. Germline CDR1 is SEHNR and CDR2 is FQNEAQ (reference sequence). CDR3 loop: CASSLRPLDARANEQFF. Written as DNA, the CDR3 is TGTGCCAGCAGCTTAAGACCGTTAGACGCCCGGGCGAATGAGCAGTTCTTC.

This clonotype was detected only a few times. The rearrangement uses TRBV20-1 and TRBJ1-2; D is perhaps TRBD1 (6 bases). V dropped 0 bases and J dropped 6 bases, with 23 bases sitting between them. The CDR3 consists of 17 residues. Germline V lookup: CDR1 DFQATT, CDR2 SNEGSKA (reference sequence). In DNA, the CDR3 is TGCAGTGCTAGAGACATCTTGGCGGCGGGGGCCGGTAATGGCTACACCTTC. Translation: CSARDILAAGAGNGYTF.

This chain joins TRBV28 and TRBJ1-1; 8 bases match TRBD1. Germline V gives CDR1 MDHEN, CDR2 SYDVKM. The CDR3 totals 15 residues. Trimming took 5 bases from V and 4 from J; bases not matched to a gene: 9. The CDR3 spells CASSTTRTGTTEAFF. CDR3 bases: TGTGCCAGCAGTACAACTAGGACAGGGACCACTGAAGCTTTCTTT.

This clonotype was counted between two and nine times. The J gene is TRBJ1-1, the V gene TRBV4-1; unclear D gene. V lost 0 bases and J 1 base, leaving 6 bases between the germline ends. CDR3 size: 14 residues. Germline V gene data show CDR1 as MGHRA and CDR2 as YSYEKL. The CDR3 nucleotides read TGCGCCAGCAGCCAAGAATGGGGGAACACTGAAGCTTTCTTT. Its protein is CASSQEWGNTEAFF.

This chain joins TRBV19 and TRBJ1-2; D is uncertain. The CDR3 consists of 11 residues. The V and J ends lost 5 bases and 6 bases respectively, with 7 bases between them. Germline loops: CDR1 LNHDA, CDR2 SQIVND (reference sequence). The CDR3 nucleotides are TGTGCCAGTAGTGTAGGTAATGGCTACACCTTC. Protein: CASSVGNGYTF.